What follows are 21 T cell receptor beta chains derived from one specimen sequenced in a study of T-cell memory formation after mild COVID-19. One entry per CDR3 protein results from TCRdb running MiXCR on the 5' RACE reads. Counted here are approximately 500,000 distinct CDR3 sequences, roughly 25% occurring once; the ten biggest clones make up roughly an eighth. The sample comprised PBMCs or a T cell subset sorted from them (not recorded which). These TCRs come from an adult woman who had mild COVID-19 (a few samples of this study predate the infection). Cell type and time point are not known.

This clonotype was detected only a few times. V usage is TRBV3-1 and J usage is TRBJ2-7, with 8 bases fitting TRBD1. Germline-derived CDR1 and CDR2 are LGHDT and YNNKEL (reference sequence). The length of the CDR3 is 15 residues. V gave up 3 bases and J gave up 6 bases; unmatched junction bases: 10. In DNA form, the CDR3 reads TGTGCCAGCAGCCAGGAGGACAGGGCCAATCCCGAGCAGTACTTC. This sequence encodes CASSQEDRANPEQYF.

The rearrangement links TRBV12-3 or TRBV12-4 to TRBJ1-3, with D tentatively TRBD1 (5 bases). The CDR3 is made up of 16 amino acids. Trimming removed 6 bases at V and 0 bases at J, with 15 bases between. The CDR3: CASRAPGLHSGNTIYF. The CDR3 bases are TGTGCCAGCAGAGCCCCGGGACTCCACTCTGGAAACACCATATATTTT.

The J gene is TRBJ2-5, the V gene TRBV24-1, with 14 bases aligning to TRBD2. J was trimmed by 5 bases and V by 7 bases; bases with no gene match: 5. The CDR3 sequence is 15 residues long. Per germline, CDR1 KGHDR and CDR2 SFDVKD. CDR3 protein: CATSGLAGGGETQYF. The CDR3 bases are TGTGCCACCAGCGGACTAGCGGGAGGAGGGGAGACCCAGTACTTC.

The genes are TRBV5-1 and TRBJ1-1, with TRBD1 matching 10 bases. Per germline, CDR1 SGHRS and CDR2 YFSETQ. Trimming at V came to 3 bases and at J to 3 bases, leaving 2 bases not matched to a gene. This CDR3 contains 14 residues. For the CDR3, the DNA is TGCGCCAGCAGCTCCGGGACAGGGGACACTGAAGCTTTCTTT. This codes for CASSSGTGDTEAFF.

The chain recombines TRBV12-3 or TRBV12-4 with TRBJ2-3; either TRBD1 or TRBD2 may supply D (5 bases each). The CDR3 is 13 amino acids. The germline V and J ends were trimmed by 10 bases and 0 bases, with 11 bases remaining between them. CDR3 DNA: TGTGCCACCTACCGGGACAGCACAGATACGCAGTATTTT. It specifies CATYRDSTDTQYF.

DNA of the CDR3: TGTGCCAGCAGTTTCATCCGGGGATCTCCTGAAGCTTTCTTT. It translates to CASSFIRGSPEAFF. V usage is TRBV12-3 or TRBV12-4 and J usage is TRBJ1-1; D uncertain. This CDR3 is 14 amino acids long. Trimming removed 3 bases from V and 6 bases from J, with 14 bases in between.

This clonotype has just a few counts. The chain couples TRBV7-3 to TRBJ2-3; D may be TRBD2 (5 bases). V was pared by 3 bases and J by 2 bases, with 12 bases between. Per germline, CDR1 SGHTA and CDR2 FQGTGA. CDR3 size: 15 residues. This CDR3 is CASSFSGTFTDTQYF. CDR3 nucleotides: TGTGCCAGCAGCTTCAGCGGTACCTTCACAGATACGCAGTATTTT.

This clonotype was seen only a few times. CDR3 DNA sequence: TGTGCCAGCAGTTTAGCCGGGACTAGCGGGAACAGGGCCAAAAACATTCAGTACTTC. It translates to CASSLAGTSGNRAKNIQYF. The chain recombines TRBV12-3 or TRBV12-4 with TRBJ2-4, with 13 bases matching TRBD2. Trimming cost V 0 bases and J 1 base; bases outside gene matches: 6. This CDR3 comprises 19 residues.

This clonotype showed up just a few times. The V and J genes are TRBV7-8 and TRBJ2-3, with TRBD2 matching 8 bases. CDR3 length: 14 amino acids. The germline V gene has CDR1 SGHVS and CDR2 FQNEAQ. With V trimmed by 4 bases and J by 5 bases, 5 bases remained unmatched. CDR3 sequence reads: CASSSPGGGDTQYF. The CDR3 DNA follows: TGTGCCAGCAGCTCCCCGGGAGGGGGAGATACGCAGTATTTT.

In its sample, this clonotype was seen a few times. The chain employs TRBV7-3 and TRBJ1-1; D is undetermined. V was shortened by 5 bases and J by 0 bases, with 13 bases between the two germline ends. The CDR3 sequence is 15 residues long. Per germline, CDR1 SGHTA and CDR2 FQGTGA. Here the CDR3 DNA reads TGTGCCAGCAGCCCAACCCCCGTCGTGAACACTGAAGCTTTCTTT. Translating it yields CASSPTPVVNTEAFF.

The chain combines TRBV11-2 with TRBJ2-1; D gene ambiguous. The V end was cut by 2 bases, the J end by 5 bases, with 10 bases between. The CDR3 contains 14 residues. The germline CDR1 and CDR2 sequences are SGHAT and FQNNGV. This chain's CDR3 is CASSLFPFDNEQFF. CDR3 coding DNA: TGTGCCAGCAGCTTATTTCCCTTTGACAATGAGCAGTTCTTC.

This clonotype was counted a few times. The V and J genes are TRBV19 and TRBJ2-3; weak D call: TRBD2 (6 bases). With 6 bases removed from V and 5 bases from J, the gap between germline ends came to 21 bases. CDR1 is LNHDA, CDR2 SQIVND, per germline (reference sequence). The CDR3 contains 16 residues. CDR3 DNA: TGTGCCAGTAGCCCCCAGCGGGCCACCTCGTTAGATACGCAGTATTTT. It is translated as CASSPQRATSLDTQYF.

The rearrangement links TRBV4-2 to TRBJ1-1; D not resolved. V lost 3 bases and J lost 1, with 9 bases in between. Looked up from germline, CDR1 is LGHNA and CDR2 is YNFKEQ. The CDR3 has 14 amino acids. The CDR3 nucleotides read TGTGCCAGCAGCCACCTTGGTTCGAACACTGAAGCTTTCTTT. This translates into CASSHLGSNTEAFF.

This clonotype has a handful of counts. The J gene is TRBJ2-1, the V gene TRBV15, with TRBD1 matching over 7 bases. The germline CDR1 and CDR2 sequences are LNHNV and YYDKDF (reference sequence). J gave up 13 bases and V 0 bases, and 6 bases lay outside the gene matches. The CDR3 has 13 amino acids. Here the CDR3 DNA reads TGTGCCACCAGCAGAGATGAGGGGGCGAGTCAGTTCTTC. It codes for CATSRDEGASQFF.

The gene calls are TRBV6-2 or TRBV6-3 and TRBJ2-5; maybe TRBD2 (5 bases). CDR1 MNHEY and CDR2 SVGEGT come from the germline V gene. The CDR3 extends over 14 amino acids. V lost 5 bases and J 7 bases, leaving 17 bases between the germline ends. CDR3 nucleotide sequence: TGTGCCAGCAGTCTCCCAGCGGACCCTACGACCCAGTACTTC. This codes for CASSLPADPTTQYF.

This chain links TRBV5-1 with TRBJ2-1; TRBD1 agrees at 8 bases. J was trimmed by 0 bases and V by 1 base; bases with no gene match: 6. Germline assignment: CDR1 SGHRS and CDR2 YFSETQ. The CDR3 sequence is 17 residues long. The CDR3 DNA sequence: TGCGCCAGCAGCTTGTATCCCGGACAGGGCTCCTACAATGAGCAGTTCTTC. Its protein product is CASSLYPGQGSYNEQFF. Using reference TRBV5-1 and TRBJ2-1 for the parts outside the CDR3, the full variable domain is KAGVTQTPRYLIKTRGQQVTLSCSPISGHRSVSWYQQTPGQGLQFLFEYFSETQRNKGNFPGRFSGRQFSNSRSEMNVSTLELGDSALYLCASSLYPGQGSYNEQFFGPGTRLTVL.

The chain carries TRBV29-1 and TRBJ2-1; 8 positions agree with TRBD2. V trimming: 2 bases; J trimming: 6 bases; junction bases outside the gene matches: 9. Germline CDR1 SQVTM, CDR2 ANQGSEA. This CDR3 spans 15 amino acids. The CDR3 reads CSVEKVGLGANEQFF. CDR3 in DNA: TGCAGCGTTGAAAAAGTGGGACTAGGGGCCAATGAGCAGTTCTTC.

This clonotype turned up a few times. This chain joins TRBV6-5 and TRBJ2-1; 9 nucleotides align to TRBD1. The J segment lost 7 bases and the V segment lost 2 bases, leaving 6 bases of the junction unmatched. Germline values: CDR1 MNHEY, CDR2 SVGAGI. The CDR3 sequence is 15 residues long. In nucleotides, the CDR3 is TGTGCCAGCAGTTACAAGACAGGGGGATTGAATGAGCAGTTCTTC. Translating gives CASSYKTGGLNEQFF.

This chain joins TRBV20-1 and TRBJ1-1, with 7 bases that match TRBD1. The germline CDR1 and CDR2 sequences are DFQATT and SNEGSKA (reference sequence). With V trimmed by 2 bases and J by 1 base, 7 bases remained unmatched. The CDR3 is 15 residues long. The CDR3 DNA is TGCAGTGCTAGAATAGGGGGCGCCCCGAACACTGAAGCTTTCTTT. Protein: CSARIGGAPNTEAFF.

A few counts support this clonotype. The CDR3 bases are TGTGCCACCAGTGATAGCCTCAGGGCCCCCTACGAGCAGTACTTC. Its protein is CATSDSLRAPYEQYF. The rearrangement uses TRBV24-1 and TRBJ2-7; D might be TRBD1 (5 bases). The CDR3 runs 15 residues. Per the germline V gene, CDR1 is KGHDR and CDR2 is SFDVKD. Trimming removed 3 bases from V and 2 bases from J, with 13 bases in between.

The J gene is TRBJ1-2, the V gene TRBV20-1, with D possibly TRBD1 on 5 matching bases. The V and J ends lost 4 bases and 13 bases respectively, with 16 bases between them. The CDR3 runs 11 residues. Germline values: CDR1 DFQATT, CDR2 SNEGSKA (reference sequence). CDR3 nucleotide sequence: TGCAGTGCTACAGGGTTGGGGGGTTGCACCTTC. Translation: CSATGLGGCTF.